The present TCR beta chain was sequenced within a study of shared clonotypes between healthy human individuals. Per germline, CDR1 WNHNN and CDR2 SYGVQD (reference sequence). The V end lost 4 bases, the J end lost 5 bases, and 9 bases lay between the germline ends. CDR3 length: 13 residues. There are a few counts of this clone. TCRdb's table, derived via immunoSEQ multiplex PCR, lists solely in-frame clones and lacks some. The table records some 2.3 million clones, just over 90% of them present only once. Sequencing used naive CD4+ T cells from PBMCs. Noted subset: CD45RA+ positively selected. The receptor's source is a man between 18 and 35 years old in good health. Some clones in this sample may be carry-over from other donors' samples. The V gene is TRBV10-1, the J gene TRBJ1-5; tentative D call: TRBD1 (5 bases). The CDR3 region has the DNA TGCGCCAGCAGTGGCAGGGCAGATCAGCCCCAGCATTTT. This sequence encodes CASSGRADQPQHF.